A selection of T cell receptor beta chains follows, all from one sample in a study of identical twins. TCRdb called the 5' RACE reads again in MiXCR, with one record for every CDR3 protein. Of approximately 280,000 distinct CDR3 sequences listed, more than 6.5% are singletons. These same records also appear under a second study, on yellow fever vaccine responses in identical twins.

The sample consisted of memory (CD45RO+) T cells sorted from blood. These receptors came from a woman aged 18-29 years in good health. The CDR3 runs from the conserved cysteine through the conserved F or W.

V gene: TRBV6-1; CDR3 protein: CASSARQAETSNQPQHF
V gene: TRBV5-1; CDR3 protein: CASSVFLSYQETQYF
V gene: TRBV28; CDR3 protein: CASGTVNQPQHF
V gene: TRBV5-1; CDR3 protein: CASSLQGPYEQYF
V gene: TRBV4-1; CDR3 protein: CASSQEPNRGNYGYTF
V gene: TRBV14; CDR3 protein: CASSHLWANTGELFF
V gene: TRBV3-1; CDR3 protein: CASSQDMYQETQYF
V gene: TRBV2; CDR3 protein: CASFSSPSSSYNEQFF
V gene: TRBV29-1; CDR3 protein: CSVKDRDYTF
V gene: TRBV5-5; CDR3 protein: CASSLLSGSSYNEQFF
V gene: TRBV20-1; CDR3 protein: CSARDGAGGSYNEQFF
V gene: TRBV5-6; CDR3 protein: CASMADPNTGELFF
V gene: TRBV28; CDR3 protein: CASSLRGTGREQYF
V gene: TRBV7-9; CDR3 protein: CASSLEGVKTQYF
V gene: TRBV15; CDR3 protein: CATSRDKASGGYTF
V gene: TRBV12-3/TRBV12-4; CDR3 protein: CASSLGQSTNYGYTF
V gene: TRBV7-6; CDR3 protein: CASSPTGTGNTGELFF
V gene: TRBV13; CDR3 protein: CASSLGPIGDGNSPLHF
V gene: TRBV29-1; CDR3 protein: CSVRHQNTEAFF
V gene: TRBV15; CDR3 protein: CATSSRTSRTYNEQFF
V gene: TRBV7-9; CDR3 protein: CASSPLDEQYF
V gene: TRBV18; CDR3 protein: CASSPGQRLSGNTIYF
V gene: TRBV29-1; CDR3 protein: CSAPGTGYTEAFF
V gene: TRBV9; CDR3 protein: CASSLMGYTF